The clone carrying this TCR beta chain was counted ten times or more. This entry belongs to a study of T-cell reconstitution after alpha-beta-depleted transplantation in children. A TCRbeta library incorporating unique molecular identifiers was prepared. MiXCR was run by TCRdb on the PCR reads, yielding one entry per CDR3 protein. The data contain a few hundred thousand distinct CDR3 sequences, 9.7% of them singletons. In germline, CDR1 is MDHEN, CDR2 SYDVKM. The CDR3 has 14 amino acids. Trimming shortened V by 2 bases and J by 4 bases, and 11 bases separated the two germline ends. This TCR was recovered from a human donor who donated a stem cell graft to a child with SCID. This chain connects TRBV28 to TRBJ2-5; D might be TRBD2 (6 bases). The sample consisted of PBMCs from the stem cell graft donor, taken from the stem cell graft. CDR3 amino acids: CASSLLAMRETQYF. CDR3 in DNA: TGTGCCAGCAGTTTACTAGCGATGCGAGAGACCCAGTACTTC.